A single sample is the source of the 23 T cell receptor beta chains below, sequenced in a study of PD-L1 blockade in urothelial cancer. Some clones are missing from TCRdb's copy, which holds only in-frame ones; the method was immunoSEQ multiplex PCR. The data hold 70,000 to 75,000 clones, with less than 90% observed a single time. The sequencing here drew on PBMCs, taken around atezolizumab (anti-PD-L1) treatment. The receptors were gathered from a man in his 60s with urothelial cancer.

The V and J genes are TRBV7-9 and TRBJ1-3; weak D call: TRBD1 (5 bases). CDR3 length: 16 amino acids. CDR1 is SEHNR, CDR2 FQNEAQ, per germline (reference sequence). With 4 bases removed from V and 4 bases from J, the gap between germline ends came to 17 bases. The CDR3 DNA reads TGTGCCAGCAGCTGGGGCGTAGGGGTATCCGGAAACACCATATATTTT. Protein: CASSWGVGVSGNTIYF.

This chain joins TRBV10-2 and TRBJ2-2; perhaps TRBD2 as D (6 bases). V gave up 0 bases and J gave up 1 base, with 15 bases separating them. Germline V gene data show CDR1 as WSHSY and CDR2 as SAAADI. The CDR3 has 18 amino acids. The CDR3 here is CASSESGAGSLNTGELFF. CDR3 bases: TGCGCCAGCAGTGAGTCGGGAGCGGGTTCGTTGAACACCGGGGAGCTGTTTTTT.

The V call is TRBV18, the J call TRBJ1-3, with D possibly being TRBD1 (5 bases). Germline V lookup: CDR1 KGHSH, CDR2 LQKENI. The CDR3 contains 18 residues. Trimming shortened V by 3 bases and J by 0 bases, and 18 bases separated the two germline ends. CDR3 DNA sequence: TGTGCCAGCTCACCGAACGCAGCGGGACTGAGCTCTGGAAACACCATATATTTT. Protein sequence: CASSPNAAGLSSGNTIYF.

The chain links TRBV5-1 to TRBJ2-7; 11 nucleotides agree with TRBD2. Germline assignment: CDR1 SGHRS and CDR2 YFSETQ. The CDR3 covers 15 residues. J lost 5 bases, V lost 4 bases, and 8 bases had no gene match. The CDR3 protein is CASSHIAGGGDEQYF. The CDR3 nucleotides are TGCGCCAGCAGCCATATAGCGGGGGGGGGCGACGAGCAGTACTTC.

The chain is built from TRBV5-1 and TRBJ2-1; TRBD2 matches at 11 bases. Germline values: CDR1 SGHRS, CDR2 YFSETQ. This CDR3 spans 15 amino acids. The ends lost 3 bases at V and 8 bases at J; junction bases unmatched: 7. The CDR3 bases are TGCGCCAGCAGCTCCTTAGCGGGAGGGACCGATGAGCAGTTCTTC. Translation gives CASSSLAGGTDEQFF.

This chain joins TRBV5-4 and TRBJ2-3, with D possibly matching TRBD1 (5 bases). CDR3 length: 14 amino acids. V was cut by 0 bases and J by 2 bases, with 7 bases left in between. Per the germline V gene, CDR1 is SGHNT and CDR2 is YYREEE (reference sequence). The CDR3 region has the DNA TGTGCCAGCAGCTTGGGACAGACCACAGATACGCAGTATTTT. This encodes CASSLGQTTDTQYF. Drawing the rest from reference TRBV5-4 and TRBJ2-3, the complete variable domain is ETGVTQSPTHLIKTRGQQVTLRCSSQSGHNTVSWYQQALGQGPQFIFQYYREEENGRGNFPPRFSGLQFPNYSSELNVNALELDDSALYLCASSLGQTTDTQYFGPGTRLTVL.

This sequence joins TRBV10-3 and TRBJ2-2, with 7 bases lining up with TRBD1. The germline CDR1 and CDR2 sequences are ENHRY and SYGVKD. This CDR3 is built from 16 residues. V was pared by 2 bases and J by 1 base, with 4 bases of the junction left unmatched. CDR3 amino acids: CAISEPTGKNTGELFF. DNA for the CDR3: TGTGCCATCAGTGAGCCGACAGGGAAGAACACCGGGGAGCTGTTTTTT.

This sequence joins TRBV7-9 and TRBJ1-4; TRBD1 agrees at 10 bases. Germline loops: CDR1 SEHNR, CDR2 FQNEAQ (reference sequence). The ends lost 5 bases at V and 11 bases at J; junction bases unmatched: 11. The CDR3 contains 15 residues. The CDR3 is CASSIRTGGRDKLFF. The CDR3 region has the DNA TGTGCCAGCAGCATAAGGACAGGGGGAAGGGATAAACTGTTTTTT.

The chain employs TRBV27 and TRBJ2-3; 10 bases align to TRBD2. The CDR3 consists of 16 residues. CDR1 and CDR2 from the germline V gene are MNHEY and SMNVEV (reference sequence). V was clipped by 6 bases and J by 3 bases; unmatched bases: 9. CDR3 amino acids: CASSRLGTSATDTQYF. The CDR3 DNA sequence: TGTGCCAGCAGCCGGCTCGGGACTAGCGCGACAGATACGCAGTATTTT.

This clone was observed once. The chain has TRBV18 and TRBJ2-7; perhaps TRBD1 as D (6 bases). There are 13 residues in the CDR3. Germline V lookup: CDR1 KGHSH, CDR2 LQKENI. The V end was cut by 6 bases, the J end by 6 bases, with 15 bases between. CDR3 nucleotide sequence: TGTGCCAGCTCGTTGGACAGCTTCCGCGAGCAGTACTTC. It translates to CASSLDSFREQYF.

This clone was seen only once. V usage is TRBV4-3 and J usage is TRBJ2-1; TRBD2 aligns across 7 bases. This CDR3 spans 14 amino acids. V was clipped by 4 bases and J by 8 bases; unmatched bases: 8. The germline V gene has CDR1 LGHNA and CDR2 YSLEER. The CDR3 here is CASSLSRLADEQFF. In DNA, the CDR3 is TGCGCCAGCAGCCTAAGTAGACTAGCAGATGAGCAGTTCTTC.

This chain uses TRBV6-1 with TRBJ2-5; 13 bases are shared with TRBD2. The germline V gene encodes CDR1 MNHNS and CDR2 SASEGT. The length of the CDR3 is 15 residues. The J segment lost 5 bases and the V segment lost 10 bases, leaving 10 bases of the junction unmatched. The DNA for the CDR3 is TGTGCCATCCAGACTAGCGGGGGGCGTGGGGAGACCCAGTACTTC. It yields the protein CAIQTSGGRGETQYF.

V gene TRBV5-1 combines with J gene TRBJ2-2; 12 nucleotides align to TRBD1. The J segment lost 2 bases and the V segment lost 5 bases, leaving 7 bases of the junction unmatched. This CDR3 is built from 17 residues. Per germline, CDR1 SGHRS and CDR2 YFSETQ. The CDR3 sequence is CASSSGGTGGNTGELFF. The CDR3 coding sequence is TGCGCCAGCAGTTCAGGGGGGACAGGGGGCAACACCGGGGAGCTGTTTTTT.

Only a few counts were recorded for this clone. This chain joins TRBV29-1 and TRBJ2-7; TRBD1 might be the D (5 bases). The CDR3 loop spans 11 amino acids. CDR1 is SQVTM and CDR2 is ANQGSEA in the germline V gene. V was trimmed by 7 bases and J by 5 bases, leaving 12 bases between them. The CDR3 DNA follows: TGCAGCGGGGGCTCCTCGGACGAGCAGTACTTC. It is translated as CSGGSSDEQYF.

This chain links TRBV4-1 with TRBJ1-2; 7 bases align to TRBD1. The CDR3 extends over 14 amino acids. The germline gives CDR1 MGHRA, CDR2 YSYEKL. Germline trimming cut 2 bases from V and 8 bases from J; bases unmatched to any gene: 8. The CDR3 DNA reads TGCGCCAGCAGCCAATTCCCAGACAGGGAAGGCTACACCTTC. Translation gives CASSQFPDREGYTF.

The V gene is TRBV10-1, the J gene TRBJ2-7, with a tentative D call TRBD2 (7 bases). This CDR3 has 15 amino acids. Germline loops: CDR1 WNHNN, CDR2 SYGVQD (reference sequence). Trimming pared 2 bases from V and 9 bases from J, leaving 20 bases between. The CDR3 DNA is TGCGCCAGCAGTGAGGACCGGGGGGCGCAAGGAAGGCAGTACTTC. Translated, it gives CASSEDRGAQGRQYF.

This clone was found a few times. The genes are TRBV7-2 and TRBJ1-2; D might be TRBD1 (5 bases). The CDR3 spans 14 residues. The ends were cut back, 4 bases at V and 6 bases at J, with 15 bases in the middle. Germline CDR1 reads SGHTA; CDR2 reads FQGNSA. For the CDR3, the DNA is TGTGCCAGCAGCTACCTCAGGGAAGCTAATGGCTACACCTTC. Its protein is CASSYLREANGYTF.

The CDR3 bases are TGTGCCAGCAGCCGGACACCACAAGAGACCCAGTACTTC. As protein: CASSRTPQETQYF. V is TRBV5-6 and J is TRBJ2-5, with D tentatively TRBD1 (5 bases). Germline V gene data show CDR1 as SGHDT and CDR2 as YYEEEE. CDR3 length equals 13 residues. Deletions cut 4 bases from V and 2 bases from J, with 9 bases between.

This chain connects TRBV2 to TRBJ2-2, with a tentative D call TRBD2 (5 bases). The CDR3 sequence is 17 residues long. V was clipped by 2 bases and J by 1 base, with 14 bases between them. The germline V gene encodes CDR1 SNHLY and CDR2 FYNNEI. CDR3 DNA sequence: TGTGCCAGCAGTGAAATGTTAGGACTCGGGAACACCGGGGAGCTGTTTTTT. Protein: CASSEMLGLGNTGELFF.

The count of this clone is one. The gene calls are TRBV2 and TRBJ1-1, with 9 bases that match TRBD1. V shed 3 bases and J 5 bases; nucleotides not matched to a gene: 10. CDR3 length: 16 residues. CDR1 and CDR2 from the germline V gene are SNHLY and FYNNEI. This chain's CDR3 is CASSEETGQGATEAFF. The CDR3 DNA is TGTGCCAGCAGTGAGGAAACGGGACAGGGAGCGACTGAAGCTTTCTTT.

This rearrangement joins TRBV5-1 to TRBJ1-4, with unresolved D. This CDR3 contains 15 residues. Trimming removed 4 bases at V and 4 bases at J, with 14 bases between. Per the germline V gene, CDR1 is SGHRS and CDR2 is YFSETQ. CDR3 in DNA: TGCGCCAGCAGCCGGCGGGCAGGTCTTAATGAAAAACTGTTTTTT. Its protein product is CASSRRAGLNEKLFF.

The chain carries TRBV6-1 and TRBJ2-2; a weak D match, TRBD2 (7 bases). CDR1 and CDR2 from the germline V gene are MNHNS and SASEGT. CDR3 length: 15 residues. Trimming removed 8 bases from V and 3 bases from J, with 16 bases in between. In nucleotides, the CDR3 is TGTGCCAGCCGGCGTGAAGGGGGGGACACCGGGGAGCTGTTTTTT. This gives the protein CASRREGGDTGELFF.

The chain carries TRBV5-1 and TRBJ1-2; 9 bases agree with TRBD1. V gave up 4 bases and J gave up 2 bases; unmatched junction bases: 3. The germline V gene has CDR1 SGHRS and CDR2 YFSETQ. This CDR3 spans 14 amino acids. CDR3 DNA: TGCGCCAGCAGCAGGACAGGGGCCAACTATGGCTACACCTTC. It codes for CASSRTGANYGYTF.